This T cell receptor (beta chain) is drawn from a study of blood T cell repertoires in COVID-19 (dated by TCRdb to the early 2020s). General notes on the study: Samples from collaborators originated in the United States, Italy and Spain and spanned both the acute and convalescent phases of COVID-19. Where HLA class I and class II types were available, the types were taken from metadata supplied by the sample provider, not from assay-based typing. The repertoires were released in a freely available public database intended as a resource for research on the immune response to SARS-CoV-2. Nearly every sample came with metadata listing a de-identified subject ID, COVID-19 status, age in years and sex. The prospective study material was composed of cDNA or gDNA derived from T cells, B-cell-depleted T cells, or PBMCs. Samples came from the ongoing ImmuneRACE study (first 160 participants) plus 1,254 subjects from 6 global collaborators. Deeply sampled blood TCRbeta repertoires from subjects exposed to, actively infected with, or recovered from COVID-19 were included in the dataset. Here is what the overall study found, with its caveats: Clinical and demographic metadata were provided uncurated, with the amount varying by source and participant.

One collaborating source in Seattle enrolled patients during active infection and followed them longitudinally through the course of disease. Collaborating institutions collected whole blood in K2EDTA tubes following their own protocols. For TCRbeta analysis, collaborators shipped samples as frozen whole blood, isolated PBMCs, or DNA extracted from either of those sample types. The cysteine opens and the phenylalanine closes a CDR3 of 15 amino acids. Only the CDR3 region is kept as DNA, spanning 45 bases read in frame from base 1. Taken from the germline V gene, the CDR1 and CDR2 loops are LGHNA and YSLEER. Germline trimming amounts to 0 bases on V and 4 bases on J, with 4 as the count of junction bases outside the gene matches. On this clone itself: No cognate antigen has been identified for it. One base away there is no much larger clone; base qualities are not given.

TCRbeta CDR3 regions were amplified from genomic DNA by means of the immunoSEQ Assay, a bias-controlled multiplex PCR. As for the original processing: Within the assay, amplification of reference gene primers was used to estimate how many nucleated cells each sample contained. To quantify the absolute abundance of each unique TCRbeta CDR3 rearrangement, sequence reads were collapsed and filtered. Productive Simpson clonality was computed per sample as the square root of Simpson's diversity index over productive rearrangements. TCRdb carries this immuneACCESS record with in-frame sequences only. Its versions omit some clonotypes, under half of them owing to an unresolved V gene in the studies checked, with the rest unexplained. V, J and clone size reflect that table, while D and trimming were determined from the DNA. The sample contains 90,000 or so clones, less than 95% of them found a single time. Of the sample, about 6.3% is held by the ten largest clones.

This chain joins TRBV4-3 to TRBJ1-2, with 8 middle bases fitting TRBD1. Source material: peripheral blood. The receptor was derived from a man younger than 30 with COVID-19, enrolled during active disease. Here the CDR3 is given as CASSQERTGSYGYTF. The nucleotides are TGCGCCAGCAGCCAAGAGAGGACAGGGTCCTATGGCTACACCTTC.